Shown below are 7 T cell receptor beta chains from a single sample sequenced in a study of blood T cell repertoires in COVID-19. TCRdb's copy holds only in-frame clones and misses some; the assay was immunoSEQ multiplex PCR. The sample lists around 140,000 clones; approximately 80% were seen once. Sequences were obtained from peripheral blood. These receptors were obtained from a man in his 60s with active or convalescent COVID-19.

The V and J genes are TRBV2 and TRBJ2-5; 12 bases line up with TRBD2. J lost 9 bases, V lost 5 bases, and 10 bases had no gene match. Germline lookup yields CDR1 SNHLY and CDR2 FYNNEI. The CDR3 contains 15 residues. In DNA, the CDR3 is TGTGCCAGCAGTCGGACTAGCGGGGCTATGAGGGCCCAGTACTTC. This sequence encodes CASSRTSGAMRAQYF. Full variable domain (remainder filled in from reference TRBV2 and TRBJ2-5): EPEVTQTPSHQVTQMGQEVILRCVPISNHLYFYWYRQILGQKVEFLVSFYNNEISEKSEIFDDQFSVERPDGSNFTLKIRSTKLEDSAMYFCASSRTSGAMRAQYFGPGTRLLVL.

V is TRBV6-5 and J is TRBJ1-1; D remains ambiguous. Trimming cost V 6 bases and J 2 bases, with 10 bases left between them. Germline CDR1 MNHEY, CDR2 SVGAGI. CDR3 size: 13 residues. CDR3 region: CASRTASNTEAFF. As DNA, the CDR3 is TGTGCCAGCAGAACAGCTTCCAACACTGAAGCTTTCTTT.

The chain is built from TRBV19 and TRBJ1-2; perhaps TRBD1 as D (6 bases). This CDR3 has 12 amino acids. Trimming cost V 6 bases and J 8 bases, with 13 bases left between them. Germline CDR1 reads LNHDA; CDR2 reads SQIVND (reference sequence). The CDR3 DNA is TGTGCCAGTAGAACAGGGATAGGGGGCTACACCTTC. Its translation is CASRTGIGGYTF.

The genes are TRBV9 and TRBJ2-7; D is ambiguous. The CDR3 extends over 12 amino acids. CDR1 and CDR2 from the germline V gene are SGDLS and YYNGEE. V was pared by 0 bases and J by 5 bases, with 6 bases between. The CDR3 loop is CASSVEEHEQYV. In nucleotides, the CDR3 is TGTGCCAGCAGCGTAGAGGAGCACGAGCAGTACGTC.

V and J are TRBV10-2 and TRBJ1-2; no clear D. Looked up from germline, CDR1 is WSHSY and CDR2 is SAAADI. The V end lost 6 bases, the J end lost 6 bases, and 5 bases lay between the germline ends. This CDR3 spans 10 amino acids. The CDR3: CASRGDGYTF. The CDR3 DNA reads TGCGCCAGCAGGGGAGATGGCTACACCTTC.

This clone was seen only once. V and J are TRBV27 and TRBJ1-1; no clear D gene. The germline V and J ends were trimmed by 5 bases and 11 bases, with 21 bases remaining between them. CDR1 and CDR2 (germline): MNHEY, SMNVEV (reference sequence). This CDR3 spans 14 amino acids. CDR3 residues: CASSIYVDGLNAFF. CDR3 nucleotide sequence: TGTGCCAGCAGTATATACGTTGATGGACTAAATGCTTTCTTT.

The CDR3 reads CASSQVLAGRTSSYNEQFF. CDR3 bases: TGTGCCAGCAGCCAAGTCCTAGCGGGGAGGACCTCTTCATACAATGAGCAGTTCTTC. The genes are TRBV14 and TRBJ2-1; TRBD2 matches 9 bases. CDR1 is SGHDN, CDR2 FVKESK, per germline. V gave up 1 base and J gave up 4 bases; unmatched junction bases: 14. The CDR3 contains 19 residues.